Below, 30 T cell receptor beta chains from the same sample are listed, as sequenced in a study of T cells after yellow fever vaccination. TCRdb redid the calling of the 5' RACE reads with MiXCR, one entry per CDR3 protein. The table has a few hundred thousand distinct CDR3 sequences, over 3.5% seen once; the top ten hold approximately 19%. The sample consisted of PBMCs, taken 15 days after the yellow fever booster vaccination. These receptors all come from a man younger than 35 who received the YFV17D yellow fever vaccine.

The rearrangement joins TRBV5-4 to TRBJ2-7; 7 positions agree with TRBD2. The CDR3 loop spans 12 amino acids. The junction had 4 bases not matched to a gene; V was cut back by 3 bases and J by 7 bases. CDR1 is SGHNT, CDR2 YYREEE, per germline (reference sequence). CDR3 in amino acids: CASSSGGGEQYF. CDR3 coding DNA: TGTGCCAGCAGCTCGGGGGGAGGAGAGCAGTACTTC.

In its sample, this clonotype was seen many times. CDR3 DNA sequence: TGTGCCAGCAGGCCCCCGGGACAGGGGTACTACACCTTC. It is translated as CASRPPGQGYYTF. The V and J genes are TRBV7-2 and TRBJ1-2; 10 bases agree with TRBD1. The CDR3 is 13 residues long. V gave up 6 bases and J gave up 10 bases; unmatched junction bases: 8. Looked up from germline, CDR1 is SGHTA and CDR2 is FQGNSA.

The chain uses TRBV15 and TRBJ1-4; no definite D call. The germline gives CDR1 LNHNV, CDR2 YYDKDF (reference sequence). Trimming left V 0 bases short and J 0 bases short, with 2 bases between. This CDR3 region has 14 residues. The CDR3 loop reads CATSRDATNEKLFF. Written as DNA, the CDR3 is TGTGCCACCAGCAGAGATGCAACTAATGAAAAACTGTTTTTT.

This clonotype was seen a handful of times. The rearrangement uses TRBV28 and TRBJ2-1; perhaps D is TRBD1 or TRBD2 (5 bases each). This CDR3 comprises 14 residues. Germline V gene data show CDR1 as MDHEN and CDR2 as SYDVKM. Trimming removed 1 base at V and 6 bases at J, with 10 bases between. CDR3: CASSLSWGFNEQFF. The CDR3 nucleotides read TGTGCCAGCAGTTTATCCTGGGGGTTCAATGAGCAGTTCTTC. The full variable domain, completed using reference TRBV28 and TRBJ2-1, is DVKVTQSSRYLVKRTGEKVFLECVQDMDHENMFWYRQDPGLGLRLIYFSYDVKMKEKGDIPEGYSVSREKKERFSLILESASTNQTSMYLCASSLSWGFNEQFFGPGTRLTVL.

This rearrangement joins TRBV5-5 to TRBJ1-1; D gene unclear. The CDR3 has 18 amino acids. V was trimmed by 0 bases and J by 3 bases, leaving 21 bases between them. The germline gives CDR1 SGHKS, CDR2 YYEKEE (reference sequence). The CDR3 loop reads CASSLVRLRYPPYTEAFF. CDR3 sequence (DNA): TGTGCCAGCAGCTTGGTTCGGTTGCGGTATCCCCCCTACACTGAAGCTTTCTTT.

This clonotype came up many times. The CDR3 DNA reads TGTGCCAGCAGTTTAGCGGGGACAGGGCCCCACTCTGAAGCTTTCTTT. Translated: CASSLAGTGPHSEAFF. The chain employs TRBV12-3 or TRBV12-4 and TRBJ1-1, with 9 bases lining up with TRBD1. V lost 0 bases, J lost 6 bases, and 8 bases stayed unmatched. This CDR3 comprises 16 residues.

Points on this clonotype: This may come from a read error, since a much larger clone is one base off. The chain links TRBV10-3 to TRBJ2-2; D call uncertain. Germline assignment: CDR1 ENHRY and CDR2 SYGVKD. The CDR3 extends over 13 amino acids. The germline V and J ends were trimmed by 2 bases and 0 bases, with 1 base remaining between them. CDR3 nucleotides: TGTGCCATCAGTGAGCCGAACACCGGGGAGCTGTTTTTT. It specifies CAISEPNTGELFF.

This clonotype was seen repeatedly, ten times or more. The chain joins TRBV5-1 to TRBJ2-1, with 11 nucleotides matching TRBD2. Germline CDR1 reads SGHRS; CDR2 reads YFSETQ. Trimming removed 6 bases from V and 4 bases from J; junction bases left unmatched: 9. The CDR3 spans 16 residues. CDR3 sequence reads: CASKTSGGAAYNEQFF. DNA of the CDR3: TGCGCCAGCAAAACTAGCGGGGGAGCCGCTTACAATGAGCAGTTCTTC.

This clonotype was recorded many times. The chain combines TRBV29-1 with TRBJ2-7, with no clear D. This CDR3 has 13 residues. V was shortened by 1 base and J by 5 bases, with 12 bases between the two germline ends. Germline CDR1 reads SQVTM; CDR2 reads ANQGSEA. CDR3 in DNA: TGCAGCGTTGAAGGTAGGCTCCGGGACGAGCAGTACTTC. Its translation: CSVEGRLRDEQYF.

The J gene is TRBJ1-6, the V gene TRBV12-3 or TRBV12-4; D is undetermined. The CDR3 contains 12 residues. V was cut by 3 bases and J by 9 bases, with 6 bases left in between. The CDR3 spells CASSLVTSPLHF. The CDR3 DNA is TGTGCCAGCAGTTTGGTGACTTCACCCCTCCACTTT.

This clonotype has a count of ten or more. CDR3 sequence (DNA): TGTGCCAGCAGTAATAGCCCCTATTCAGATACGCAGTATTTT. The encoded protein is CASSNSPYSDTQYF. The chain couples TRBV7-6 to TRBJ2-3, with unresolved D. Germline V gene data show CDR1 as SGHVS and CDR2 as FNYEAQ. This CDR3 region has 14 residues. Trimming removed 6 bases at V and 4 bases at J, with 14 bases between. Drawing the rest from reference TRBV7-6 and TRBJ2-3, the complete variable domain is GAGVSQSPRYKVTKRGQDVALRCDPISGHVSLYWYRQALGQGPEFLTYFNYEAQQDKSGLPNDRFSAERPEGSISTLTIQRTEQRDSAMYRCASSNSPYSDTQYFGPGTRLTVL.

The V call is TRBV4-1, the J call TRBJ1-6; 8 bases are a match to TRBD1. The CDR3 is made up of 15 amino acids. J gave up 10 bases and V 0 bases, and 5 bases lay outside the gene matches. Germline V gives CDR1 MGHRA, CDR2 YSYEKL. CDR3 nucleotides: TGCGCCAGCAGCCAAGATCCCCACAGGGGGTCACCCCTCCACTTT. The encoded protein is CASSQDPHRGSPLHF.

The J gene is TRBJ1-5, the V gene TRBV6-2 or TRBV6-3, with 7 bases lining up with TRBD1. From germline, CDR1 is MNHEY and CDR2 SVGEGT. The trim removed 4 bases at V and 6 bases at J, leaving 3 bases unmatched. CDR3 length equals 13 residues. CDR3 region: CASSWRGPQPQHF. CDR3 nucleotide sequence: TGTGCCAGCAGTTGGAGGGGGCCTCAGCCCCAGCATTTT.

This clonotype has more than one count but fewer than ten. The V gene is TRBV7-8, the J gene TRBJ1-4; TRBD1 aligns across 10 bases. Germline CDR1 reads SGHVS; CDR2 reads FQNEAQ. This CDR3 region has 17 residues. V was clipped by 1 base and J by 8 bases; unmatched bases: 10. CDR3 DNA sequence: TGTGCCAGCAGCTTAGAAAGGACAGGGGGAGGGAGCGAAAAACTGTTTTTT. This gives the protein CASSLERTGGGSEKLFF. Full variable domain (remainder filled in from reference TRBV7-8 and TRBJ1-4): GAGVSQSPRYKVAKRGQDVALRCDPISGHVSLFWYQQALGQGPEFLTYFQNEAQLDKSGLPSDRFFAERPEGSVSTLKIQRTQQEDSAVYLCASSLERTGGGSEKLFFGSGTQLSVL.

This clonotype was found a few times. V usage is TRBV5-1 and J usage is TRBJ2-6; possibly TRBD2 for D (5 bases). V lost 4 bases to trimming and J lost 2 bases, with 10 bases between them. Germline V gives CDR1 SGHRS, CDR2 YFSETQ. The CDR3 consists of 15 residues. Here the CDR3 reads CASSRRGTGANVLTF. Written as DNA, the CDR3 is TGCGCCAGCAGCCGGAGAGGGACTGGGGCCAACGTCCTGACTTTC.

The chain links TRBV3-1 to TRBJ2-6; D is uncertain. CDR3 length: 18 amino acids. Germline V gene data show CDR1 as LGHDT and CDR2 as YNNKEL (reference sequence). V was shortened by 5 bases and J by 0 bases, with 17 bases between the two germline ends. CDR3 in DNA: TGTGCCAGCAGCAATGCACAGAGATTTTCCTCTGGGGCCAACGTCCTGACTTTC. This encodes CASSNAQRFSSGANVLTF.

This clonotype was picked up many times. V usage is TRBV20-1 and J usage is TRBJ1-4; D call uncertain. Trimming removed 1 base from V and 6 bases from J, with 9 bases in between. The length of the CDR3 is 13 residues. CDR1 is DFQATT, CDR2 SNEGSKA, per germline (reference sequence). CDR3 bases: TGCAGTGCTAGAGTGAGAGATTATGAAAAACTGTTTTTT. As protein: CSARVRDYEKLFF.

This clonotype was detected many times. V and J are TRBV7-6 and TRBJ1-4; a weak D match, TRBD1 (6 bases). There are 15 residues in the CDR3. Trimming shortened V by 0 bases and J by 6 bases, and 11 bases separated the two germline ends. Germline V lookup: CDR1 SGHVS, CDR2 FNYEAQ. CDR3 DNA: TGTGCCAGCAGCTTAGCGCTTGCAGGGGATGAAAAACTGTTTTTT. The encoded protein is CASSLALAGDEKLFF.

V usage is TRBV24-1 and J usage is TRBJ2-3, with 7 bases matching TRBD1. This CDR3 spans 17 amino acids. The V segment lost 2 bases and the J segment 0 bases; nucleotides outside the gene matches: 7. Germline values: CDR1 KGHDR, CDR2 SFDVKD. The CDR3 is CATSDSPGQESTDTQYF. The CDR3 region has the DNA TGTGCCACCAGTGATTCCCCCGGACAGGAAAGCACAGATACGCAGTATTTT.

In this sample, this clonotype turned up many times. The rearrangement uses TRBV7-3 and TRBJ1-1; 8 bases agree with TRBD1. The CDR3 has 14 residues. The trim removed 5 bases at V and 4 bases at J, leaving 6 bases unmatched. CDR1 is SGHTA, CDR2 FQGTGA, per germline. Written as DNA, the CDR3 is TGTGCCAGCAGCCAGGCAGGGGGCGGCACTGAAGCTTTCTTT. Encoded protein: CASSQAGGGTEAFF.

The rearrangement joins TRBV20-1 to TRBJ2-7, with D possibly being TRBD1 or TRBD2 (5 bases each). This CDR3 has 13 residues. Trimming left V 6 bases short and J 3 bases short, with 15 bases between. Germline V CDR1 and CDR2: DFQATT, SNEGSKA (reference sequence). The CDR3 nucleotides read TGCAGTGCCAAGGGGCGGGTGAACTACGAGCAGTACTTC. Amino acid sequence: CSAKGRVNYEQYF.

This clonotype was seen ten or more times. The chain links TRBV5-1 to TRBJ2-3; 7 bases line up with TRBD1. The CDR3 totals 15 residues. Germline V gene sequence: CDR1 SGHRS, CDR2 YFSETQ. Trimming at V came to 3 bases and at J to 2 bases, leaving 6 bases not matched to a gene. CDR3 nucleotide sequence: TGCGCCAGCAGCTCCAGGGGGTGGGCCACAGATACGCAGTATTTT. Translated: CASSSRGWATDTQYF.

This clonotype was counted many times. The V and J genes are TRBV11-2 and TRBJ2-7; D is ambiguous. The germline V gene has CDR1 SGHAT and CDR2 FQNNGV. V shed 1 base and J shed 2 bases, with 6 bases lying between them. The CDR3 has 13 amino acids. In nucleotides, the CDR3 is TGTGCCAGCAGCTTAGCGGGTACCTACGAGCAGTACGTC. It specifies CASSLAGTYEQYV.

This clonotype was seen more than once but under ten times. This chain uses TRBV20-1 with TRBJ2-3; 9 bases match TRBD2. Germline V gene lookup returns CDR1 DFQATT and CDR2 SNEGSKA (reference sequence). The CDR3 sequence is 15 residues long. Trimming took 7 bases from V and 1 from J; bases not matched to a gene: 9. CDR3 residues: CSVSMTSGRTDTQYF. Here the CDR3 DNA reads TGCAGTGTTTCGATGACTAGCGGACGCACAGATACGCAGTATTTT.

There are many counts of this clonotype. J is TRBJ2-5 and V is TRBV7-9; unclear D gene. The ends were cut back, 3 bases at V and 1 base at J, with 6 bases in the middle. The CDR3 extends over 13 amino acids. Germline V gives CDR1 SEHNR, CDR2 FQNEAQ (reference sequence). The CDR3 sequence: CASSLGFQETQYF. The CDR3 region has the DNA TGTGCCAGCAGCTTGGGATTCCAAGAGACCCAGTACTTC.

This clonotype was detected many times. This chain links TRBV4-2 with TRBJ2-3, with 16 bases matching TRBD2. The J segment lost 1 base and the V segment lost 4 bases, leaving 8 bases of the junction unmatched. This CDR3 contains 19 residues. The germline V gene encodes CDR1 LGHNA and CDR2 YNFKEQ. CDR3 sequence reads: CASSPESGTSGGGTDTQYF. CDR3 in DNA: TGTGCCAGCAGCCCGGAGTCCGGGACTAGCGGGGGGGGCACAGATACGCAGTATTTT.

This clonotype has a count of ten or more. The genes are TRBV5-1 and TRBJ2-3, with D tentatively TRBD2 (6 bases). V was pared by 2 bases and J by 0 bases, with 16 bases between. The CDR3 sequence is 17 residues long. CDR1 and CDR2 (germline): SGHRS, YFSETQ. CDR3 bases: TGCGCCAGCAGCTTTGGCGGGGAGTCAACTAGCACAGATACGCAGTATTTT. Translating gives CASSFGGESTSTDTQYF.

This clonotype has only a few counts. The chain uses TRBV25-1 and TRBJ2-6, with a tentative D call TRBD2 (6 bases). V lost 3 bases and J lost 0, with 12 bases in between. Germline V gene data show CDR1 as MGHDK and CDR2 as SYGVNS. The CDR3 is 17 residues long. The CDR3 DNA follows: TGTGCCAGCAGTGAGGGGCGGGGAAACTCTGGGGCCAACGTCCTGACTTTC. Its protein product is CASSEGRGNSGANVLTF.

The CDR3 spells CSGGAGREETQYF. The CDR3 coding sequence is TGCAGTGGAGGGGCAGGTCGGGAGGAGACCCAGTACTTC. The chain couples TRBV20-1 to TRBJ2-5; D perhaps matches TRBD2 (6 bases). Germline CDR1 is DFQATT and CDR2 is SNEGSKA (reference sequence). The CDR3 sequence is 13 residues long. V lost 7 bases and J lost 5, with 17 bases in between.

DNA of the CDR3: TGTGCCAGCAGTTCTCAGGGACAGGGGGCCGGTGAAGCTTTCTTT. Translating it yields CASSSQGQGAGEAFF. The rearrangement uses TRBV27 and TRBJ1-1, with TRBD1 identical over 12 bases. J gave up 7 bases and V 4 bases, and 7 bases lay outside the gene matches. CDR1 MNHEY and CDR2 SMNVEV come from the germline V gene (reference sequence). The CDR3 is 15 residues long.